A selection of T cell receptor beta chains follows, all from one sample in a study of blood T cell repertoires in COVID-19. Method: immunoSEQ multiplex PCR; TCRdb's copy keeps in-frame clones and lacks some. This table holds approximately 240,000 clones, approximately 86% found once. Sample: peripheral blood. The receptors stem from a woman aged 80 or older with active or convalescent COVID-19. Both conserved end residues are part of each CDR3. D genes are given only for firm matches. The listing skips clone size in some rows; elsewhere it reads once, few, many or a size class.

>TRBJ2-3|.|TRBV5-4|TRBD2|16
CASSFVLGGGTDTQYF
TGTGCCAGCAGCTTCGTCCTGGGGGGGGGCACAGATACGCAGTATTTT
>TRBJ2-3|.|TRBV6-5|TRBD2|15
CASSPLAGYPDTQYF
TGTGCCAGCAGTCCACTAGCGGGATATCCCGATACGCAGTATTTT
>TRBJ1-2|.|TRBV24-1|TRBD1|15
CATSDTGTGQYGYTF
TGTGCCACCAGTGATACCGGGACAGGCCAGTATGGCTACACCTTC
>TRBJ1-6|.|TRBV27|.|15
CASSLLAGRNSPLHF
TGTGCCAGCAGTTTACTCGCAGGGCGAAATTCACCCCTCCACTTT
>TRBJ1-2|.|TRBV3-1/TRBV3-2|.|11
CASSQASGYTF
TGTGCCAGCAGCCAAGCCTCTGGCTACACCTTC
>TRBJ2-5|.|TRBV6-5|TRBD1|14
CASRSRGQWETQYF
TGTGCCAGCAGAAGCAGGGGGCAGTGGGAGACCCAGTACTTC
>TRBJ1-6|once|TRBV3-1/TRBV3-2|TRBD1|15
CASSQGTGTNSPLHF
TGTGCCAGCAGCCAAGGGACAGGGACGAATTCACCCCTCCACTTT
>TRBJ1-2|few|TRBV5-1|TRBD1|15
CASSFAQGVFYGYTF
TGCGCCAGCAGCTTCGCACAGGGGGTTTTCTATGGCTACACCTTC
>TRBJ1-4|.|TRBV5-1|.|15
CASSWNGVGAEKLFF
TGCGCCAGCAGCTGGAATGGAGTGGGGGCGGAAAAACTGTTTTTT
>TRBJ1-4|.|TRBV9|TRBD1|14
CASSVGTGEEKLFF
TGTGCCAGCAGCGTAGGGACAGGGGAAGAAAAACTGTTTTTT
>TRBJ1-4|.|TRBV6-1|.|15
CASSEQPGQNEKLFF
TGTGCCAGCAGTGAGCAACCGGGACAAAATGAAAAACTGTTTTTT
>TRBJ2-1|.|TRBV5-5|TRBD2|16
CASSLAGVAGYNEQFF
TGTGCCAGCAGCTTGGCCGGAGTAGCGGGTTACAATGAGCAGTTCTTC
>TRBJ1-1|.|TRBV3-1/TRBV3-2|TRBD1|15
CASSPRGQGRSEAFF
TGTGCCAGCAGCCCAAGAGGACAGGGGAGGTCTGAAGCTTTCTTT
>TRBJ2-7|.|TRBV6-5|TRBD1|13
CASKVDRVDEQYF
TGTGCCAGCAAAGTAGACAGGGTGGACGAGCAGTACTTC
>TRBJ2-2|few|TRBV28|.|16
CASSSAGAPNTGELFF
TGTGCCAGCAGTTCGGCAGGGGCCCCGAACACCGGGGAGCTGTTTTTT
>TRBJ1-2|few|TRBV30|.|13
CAWSRWAEPGYTF
TGTGCCTGGAGTCGATGGGCCGAGCCGGGCTACACCTTC
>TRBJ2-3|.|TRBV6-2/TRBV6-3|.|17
CASSPSDSLLGGDTQYF
TGTGCCAGCAGCCCGTCGGATAGTCTCTTAGGGGGAGATACGCAGTATTTT
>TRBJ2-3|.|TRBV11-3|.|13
CASRGHNTDTQYF
TGTGCCAGCAGGGGACACAACACAGATACGCAGTATTTT
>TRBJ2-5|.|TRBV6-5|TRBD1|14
CASSPTGGRETQYF
TGTGCCAGCAGTCCTACAGGGGGCAGGGAGACCCAGTACTTC
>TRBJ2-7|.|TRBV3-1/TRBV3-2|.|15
CASSQDSRGSGEQYF
TGTGCCAGCAGCCAAGATTCCCGGGGATCCGGCGAGCAGTACTTC
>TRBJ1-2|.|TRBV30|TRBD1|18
CAWRSKRTGTIANYGYTF
TGTGCCTGGAGATCTAAACGGACAGGGACTATAGCTAACTATGGCTACACCTTC
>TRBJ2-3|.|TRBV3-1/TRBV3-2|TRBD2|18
CASSQVLLAGTSTDTQYF
TGTGCCAGCAGCCAAGTCCTCTTAGCGGGAACTAGCACAGATACGCAGTATTTT
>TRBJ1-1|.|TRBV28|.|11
CASVRNTEAFF
TGTGCCAGCGTGCGGAACACTGAAGCTTTCTTT
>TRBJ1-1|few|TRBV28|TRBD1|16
CATGQGFSLMNTEAFF
TGTGCCACAGGACAGGGTTTTTCCCTAATGAACACTGAAGCTTTCTTT
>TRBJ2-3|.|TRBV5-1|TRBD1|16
CASSFLTGVPTDTQYF
TGCGCCAGCAGCTTCTTAACAGGGGTGCCGACAGATACGCAGTATTTT
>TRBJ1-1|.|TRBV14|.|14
CASSRDWQEDEAFF
TGTGCCAGCAGCCGGGACTGGCAGGAAGATGAAGCTTTCTTT
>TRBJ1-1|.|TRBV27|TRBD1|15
CASSLIGTGGVGAFF
TGTGCCAGCAGTCTAATCGGGACAGGGGGCGTTGGTGCTTTCTTT
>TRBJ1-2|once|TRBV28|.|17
CASSLYSFQDPNYGYTF
TGTGCCAGCAGTTTATATAGTTTCCAGGATCCTAACTATGGCTACACCTTC
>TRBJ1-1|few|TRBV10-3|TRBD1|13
CAISDRGNTEAFF
TGTGCCATCAGCGACAGGGGGAACACTGAAGCTTTCTTT
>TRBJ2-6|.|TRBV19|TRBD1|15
CASSGTGPGANVLTF
TGTGCCAGTAGTGGGACAGGGCCTGGGGCCAACGTCCTGACTTTC
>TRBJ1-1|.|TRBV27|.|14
CASNRMGMNTEAFF
TGTGCCAGCAACCGAATGGGCATGAACACTGAAGCTTTCTTT
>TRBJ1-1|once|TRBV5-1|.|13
CASSLQGRTEAFF
TGCGCCAGCAGCTTGCAGGGCCGGACTGAAGCTTTCTTT
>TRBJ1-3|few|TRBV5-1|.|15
CASSLEGGTGNTIYF
TGCGCCAGCAGCTTGGAGGGAGGAACTGGAAACACCATATATTTT
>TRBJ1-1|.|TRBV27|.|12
CASSHGRGEAFF
TGTGCCAGCAGTCATGGGCGGGGTGAAGCTTTCTTT
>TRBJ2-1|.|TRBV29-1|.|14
CSVTGRTSYNEQFF
TGCAGCGTTACAGGCAGGACCTCTTACAATGAGCAGTTCTTC
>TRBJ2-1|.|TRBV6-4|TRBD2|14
CASSDTSGRNEQFF
TGTGCCAGCAGTGATACTAGCGGGAGAAATGAGCAGTTCTTC
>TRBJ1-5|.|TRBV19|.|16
CASSIVGRDSNQPQHF
TGTGCCAGTAGTATAGTCGGCAGGGATAGCAATCAGCCCCAGCATTTT
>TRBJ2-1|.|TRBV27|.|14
CASSLRVVFNEQFF
TGTGCCAGCAGTTTGAGGGTGGTGTTCAATGAGCAGTTCTTC